The sequence of this T cell receptor beta chain was determined in a study of shared clonotypes between healthy human individuals. The overall study: Three CD4 naive, three CD4 memory, two CD8 naive and one CD8 memory plate were used per donor.

Sorted-subset replicate PCR reactions were performed with approximately 190 ng DNA, corresponding to 25,000 to 35,000 T cell genomes. Clones were sequenced by immunoSEQ multiplex PCR, and TCRdb holds only the in-frame ones, with some missing. Of under 1,100,000 clones in the sample, 70% to 80% were seen once. Germline V CDR1 and CDR2: LNHNV, YYDKDF (reference sequence). V lost 0 bases and J 0 bases, leaving 18 bases between the germline ends. The CDR3 spans 20 residues. The clonotype originates from a man between 18 and 29 years old in good health. Specimen: memory CD4+ T cells sorted from blood. Subset here: CD45RA-negative fraction. The chain is built from TRBV15 and TRBJ2-6; no clear D. The CDR3 spells CATSRDLYQQQRSGANVLTF. DNA of the CDR3: TGTGCCACCAGCAGAGATCTATACCAACAGCAACGCTCTGGGGCCAACGTCCTGACTTTC.